A selection of T cell receptor beta chains follows, all from one sample in a study of cytomegalovirus exposure and HLA in healthy donors. TCRdb's copy holds only in-frame clones and misses some; the assay was immunoSEQ multiplex PCR. The sample includes 150,000 to 200,000 clones, 80% to 90% seen only once; the top ten take 4.5% to 7%. The sequencing input was PBMCs. These receptors originate from a woman aged 25 to 39 in good health and CMV-seronegative. Both conserved end residues are part of each CDR3. A D gene is named only where the DNA matches it firmly. The size field is filled for only some rows; it gives once, few, many or a size class.

D gene: TRBD1; J gene: TRBJ2-2; clone size: .; V gene: TRBV28; CDR3 protein: CASTGQGRFGGELFF; CDR3 DNA: TGTGCCAGCACTGGACAGGGGAGGTTCGGCGGGGAGCTGTTTTTT
D gene: TRBD1; J gene: TRBJ2-7; clone size: .; V gene: TRBV6-1; CDR3 protein: CASASIGTGNYEQYF; CDR3 DNA: TGTGCCAGCGCCAGCATCGGGACAGGTAACTACGAGCAGTACTTC
D gene: TRBD2; J gene: TRBJ2-5; clone size: .; V gene: TRBV4-3; CDR3 protein: CASSQEGTSEETQYF; CDR3 DNA: TGCGCCAGCAGCCAAGAAGGGACTAGCGAAGAGACCCAGTACTTC
D gene: .; J gene: TRBJ2-7; clone size: .; V gene: TRBV5-6; CDR3 protein: CASSLLGATGRTYEQYF; CDR3 DNA: TGTGCCAGCAGCTTGCTTGGGGCCACCGGAAGGACTTACGAGCAGTACTTC
D gene: TRBD1; J gene: TRBJ1-1; clone size: .; V gene: TRBV19; CDR3 protein: CASSPDRVRTEAFF; CDR3 DNA: TGTGCCAGTAGTCCGGACAGGGTAAGGACTGAAGCTTTCTTT
D gene: .; J gene: TRBJ2-7; clone size: once; V gene: TRBV6-1; CDR3 protein: CASNKYSVRWSEQYF; CDR3 DNA: TGTGCCAGCAACAAGTACAGCGTTAGGTGGAGCGAGCAGTACTTC
D gene: .; J gene: TRBJ1-6; clone size: .; V gene: TRBV6-5; CDR3 protein: CASSPNSYNSPLHF; CDR3 DNA: TGTGCCAGCAGCCCGAACTCCTATAATTCACCCCTCCACTTT
D gene: .; J gene: TRBJ2-7; clone size: .; V gene: TRBV4-1; CDR3 protein: CASSLRQVVDYEQYF; CDR3 DNA: TGCGCCAGCAGCCTGAGACAGGTAGTTGACTACGAGCAGTACTTC
D gene: .; J gene: TRBJ1-4; clone size: once; V gene: TRBV4-2; CDR3 protein: CASRSRGTTTNEKLFF; CDR3 DNA: TGTGCCAGCAGGAGCAGGGGCACGACAACTAATGAAAAACTGTTTTTT
D gene: TRBD2; J gene: TRBJ2-7; clone size: .; V gene: TRBV7-2; CDR3 protein: CASSLAASGKFYEQYF; CDR3 DNA: TGTGCCAGCAGCTTAGCTGCTAGCGGGAAGTTCTACGAGCAGTACTTC
D gene: .; J gene: TRBJ2-2; clone size: few; V gene: TRBV7-7; CDR3 protein: CASSLAQATGELFF; CDR3 DNA: TGTGCCAGCAGCTTAGCCCAGGCCACCGGGGAGCTGTTTTTT
D gene: TRBD1; J gene: TRBJ1-1; clone size: .; V gene: TRBV7-3; CDR3 protein: CASSLDRGNTEAFF; CDR3 DNA: TGTGCCAGCAGCCTGGACAGGGGGAACACTGAAGCTTTCTTT
D gene: .; J gene: TRBJ1-5; clone size: .; V gene: TRBV19; CDR3 protein: CASSLDSNQPQHF; CDR3 DNA: TGTGCCAGTAGTCTAGATAGCAATCAGCCCCAGCATTTT
D gene: .; J gene: TRBJ1-1; clone size: .; V gene: TRBV30; CDR3 protein: CAWDTGPGPEAFF; CDR3 DNA: TGTGCCTGGGACACTGGCCCTGGCCCCGAAGCTTTCTTT
D gene: .; J gene: TRBJ2-7; clone size: once; V gene: TRBV18; CDR3 protein: CASSPQPRSGGDEQYF; CDR3 DNA: TGTGCCAGCTCACCTCAGCCGAGATCCGGGGGCGACGAGCAGTACTTC
D gene: .; J gene: TRBJ2-4; clone size: once; V gene: TRBV30; CDR3 protein: CAWSQEWGDLAKNIQYF; CDR3 DNA: TGTGCCTGGAGCCAAGAATGGGGAGATCTAGCCAAAAACATTCAGTACTTC
D gene: .; J gene: TRBJ1-2; clone size: .; V gene: TRBV5-6; CDR3 protein: CASSPLRQPESYTF; CDR3 DNA: TGTGCCAGCAGCCCCCTCCGACAGCCCGAGAGCTACACCTTC
D gene: .; J gene: TRBJ2-7; clone size: once; V gene: TRBV11-2; CDR3 protein: CASSRAGALPHEQYF; CDR3 DNA: TGTGCCAGCAGCAGAGCGGGCGCCCTCCCGCACGAGCAGTACTTC
D gene: TRBD2; J gene: TRBJ2-7; clone size: .; V gene: TRBV9; CDR3 protein: CASSARDYPYEQYF; CDR3 DNA: TGTGCCAGCAGCGCCAGGGACTACCCCTACGAGCAGTACTTC
D gene: .; J gene: TRBJ2-7; clone size: .; V gene: TRBV6-5; CDR3 protein: CASSFGRNYEQYF; CDR3 DNA: TGTGCCAGCAGTTTTGGCAGAAACTACGAGCAGTACTTC
D gene: TRBD1; J gene: TRBJ1-1; clone size: .; V gene: TRBV18; CDR3 protein: CASSINRGRSNTEAFF; CDR3 DNA: TGTGCCAGCTCAATCAACAGGGGGCGGTCGAACACTGAAGCTTTCTTT
D gene: .; J gene: TRBJ2-3; clone size: once; V gene: TRBV7-2; CDR3 protein: CASSLEFLNTQYF; CDR3 DNA: TGTGCCAGCAGCTTAGAGTTCCTGAATACGCAGTATTTT
D gene: .; J gene: TRBJ1-3; clone size: .; V gene: TRBV7-2; CDR3 protein: CASSLGGPLSAGNTIYF; CDR3 DNA: TGTGCCAGCAGCTTAGGGGGACCCCTCTCAGCAGGAAACACCATATATTTT
D gene: TRBD1; J gene: TRBJ2-7; clone size: once; V gene: TRBV27; CDR3 protein: CASSLGDSSYEQYF; CDR3 DNA: TGTGCCAGCAGTTTAGGGGACAGTTCCTACGAGCAGTACTTC